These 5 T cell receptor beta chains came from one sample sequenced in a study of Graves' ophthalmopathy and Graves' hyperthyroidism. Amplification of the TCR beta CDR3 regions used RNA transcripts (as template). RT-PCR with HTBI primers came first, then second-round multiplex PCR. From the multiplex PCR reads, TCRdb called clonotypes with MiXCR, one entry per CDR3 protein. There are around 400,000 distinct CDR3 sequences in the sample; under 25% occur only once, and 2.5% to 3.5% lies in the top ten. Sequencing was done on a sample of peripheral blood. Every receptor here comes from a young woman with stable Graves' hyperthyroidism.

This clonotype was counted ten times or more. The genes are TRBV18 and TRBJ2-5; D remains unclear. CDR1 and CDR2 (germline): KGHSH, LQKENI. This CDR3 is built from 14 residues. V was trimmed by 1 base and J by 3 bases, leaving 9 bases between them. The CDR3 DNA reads TGTGCCAGCTCACCACTGCCAGACGAAGAGACCCAGTACTTC. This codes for CASSPLPDEETQYF.

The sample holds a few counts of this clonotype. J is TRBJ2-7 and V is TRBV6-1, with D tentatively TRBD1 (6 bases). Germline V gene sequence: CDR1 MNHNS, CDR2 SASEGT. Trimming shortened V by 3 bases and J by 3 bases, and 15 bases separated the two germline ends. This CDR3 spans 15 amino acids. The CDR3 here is CASSDNWDTYYEQYF. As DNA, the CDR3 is TGTGCCAGCAGTGATAATTGGGACACATACTACGAGCAGTACTTC.

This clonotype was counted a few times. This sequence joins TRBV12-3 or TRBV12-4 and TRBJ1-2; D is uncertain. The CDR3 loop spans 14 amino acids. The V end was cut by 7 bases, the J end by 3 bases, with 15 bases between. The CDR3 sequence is CASNLADWDYGYTF. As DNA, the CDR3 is TGTGCCAGCAACCTCGCGGACTGGGACTATGGCTACACCTTC.

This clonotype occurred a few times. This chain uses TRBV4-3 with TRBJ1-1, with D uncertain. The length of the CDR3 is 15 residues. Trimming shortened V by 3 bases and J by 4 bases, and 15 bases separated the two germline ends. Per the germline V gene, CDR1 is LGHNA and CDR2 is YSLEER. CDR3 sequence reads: CASSQMDRGGTEAFF. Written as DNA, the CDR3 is TGCGCCAGCAGCCAGATGGATCGGGGAGGCACTGAAGCTTTCTTT.

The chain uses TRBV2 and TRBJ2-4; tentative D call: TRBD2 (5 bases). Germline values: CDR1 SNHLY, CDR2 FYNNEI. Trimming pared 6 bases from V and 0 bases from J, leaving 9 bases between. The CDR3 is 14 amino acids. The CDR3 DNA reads TGTGCCAGCAGGTGGACTGTAGCCAAAAACATTCAGTACTTC. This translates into CASRWTVAKNIQYF.